These 2 T cell receptor beta chains were all obtained from the same sample, sequenced in a study of T cells after posttransplantation cyclophosphamide (dated by TCRdb to 2016 to 2017). The library was built by means of the immunoSEQ multiplex PCR assay. TCRdb took over this immuneACCESS table, retaining in-frame rearrangements with V and J assigned. Such tables are incomplete; in checked studies, under half of the missing clones stem from an unresolved V gene, and the remainder is unexplained. This sample has 66,000 or so clones in its table, and 85% to 95% of those were observed once. The top ten clones comprise roughly 2.9% of the sample. Material for sequencing was PBMCs. Receptors originate from a woman aged 25 to 45 in good health and a related stem cell transplant donor.

This sequence joins TRBV18 and TRBJ1-3; a weak D match, TRBD1 (6 bases). CDR1 and CDR2 (germline): KGHSH, LQKENI. This CDR3 contains 14 residues. The ends were cut back, 6 bases at V and 5 bases at J, with 14 bases in the middle. The CDR3: CASSHRESRNTIYF. The CDR3 DNA is TGTGCCAGCTCGCACAGGGAAAGCAGAAACACCATATATTTT.

The chain recombines TRBV6-5 with TRBJ2-2; possibly TRBD1 for D (5 bases). CDR3 length: 13 amino acids. The V gene lost 5 bases and the J gene lost 4 bases, with 8 bases spanning the gap. Germline V gene lookup returns CDR1 MNHEY and CDR2 SVGAGI. The CDR3 nucleotides are TGTGCCAGCAGTCAGGGTGTCACCGGGGAGCTGTTTTTT. Its protein product is CASSQGVTGELFF.